This T cell receptor beta chain was recorded in a study of blood T cell repertoires in COVID-19. Study as a whole: From the United States, Italy and Spain came samples of acute and convalescent COVID-19. Sources were T cells, B-cell-depleted T cells, or PBMCs; the material itself was cDNA or gDNA.

This clone has more than one count but fewer than ten. The ends were cut back, 5 bases at V and 3 bases at J, with 12 bases in the middle. The CDR3 is 14 amino acids. Germline CDR1 MGHRA, CDR2 YSYEKL. Original analysis: The assay estimated nucleated cells by amplifying reference gene primers. The data were produced by immunoSEQ multiplex PCR, yet TCRdb's version contains in-frame clones alone and is incomplete. Clone size and V and J calls were adopted from that table, with D and trimming inferred from the DNA. This sample yields about 80,000 clones, of which 75% to 90% are seen a single time; less than 6% belongs to the top ten.

The source of this sequence is a man in his 60s with active or convalescent COVID-19. The chain couples TRBV4-1 to TRBJ2-3; tentatively, D is TRBD2 (5 bases). The specimen sequenced was peripheral blood. The CDR3 protein is CASSDTGKTDTQYF. DNA for the CDR3: TGCGCCAGCAGCGACACGGGGAAAACAGATACGCAGTATTTT.